This T cell receptor (beta chain) was observed in a study of cytomegalovirus exposure and HLA in healthy donors. General study findings and limits: Equally common other TCR beta chains were less clonally expanded than HLA-associated ones, a later analysis found. In most subjects, TCR beta sequences reportedly gave accurate predictions of HLA-A and HLA-B alleles. Most sequenced TCRs were rare (though some public TCRs occurred in many donors). A few CMV-associated chains proved CMV antigen-specific in vitro.

Both 60 Vbeta primers and 13 Jbeta primers went into the PCR. The table came from immunoSEQ multiplex PCR; TCRdb's copy has only in-frame clones and leaves some out. This sample has roughly 160,000 clones, with 73% found just once. Comment on this clone: Its antigen is not known.

The CDR3 is made up of 16 amino acids. Germline assignment: CDR1 SGDLS and CDR2 YYNGEE. The V gene end was trimmed by 3 bases and the J gene end by 6 bases; junction bases not matched to a gene: 12. The V call is TRBV9, the J call TRBJ2-7, with 10 bases fitting TRBD1. The origin of this receptor is a woman in her late teens or twenties in good health and CMV-seropositive. Material: PBMCs. Here the CDR3 DNA reads TGTGCCAGCAGCGAGGGACAGGGGATAAATAGGGCCGAGCAGTACTTC. This codes for CASSEGQGINRAEQYF.